This T cell receptor (beta chain) is from a study of blood T cells in healthy people across ages. A sample-barcoded 5' primer and a J-beta primer mix were used in a second PCR of about 6 to 11 cycles. TCRdb re-called the 5' RACE reads with MiXCR, one entry per CDR3 protein. The sample yields 750,000 to 950,000 distinct CDR3 sequences, about 26% seen once. The CDR3 length is 16 residues. The junction had 1 base not matched to a gene; V was cut back by 6 bases and J by 0 bases. In addition, the sample was reused for a study of T cells of mothers and their children.

The chain has TRBV12-3 or TRBV12-4 and TRBJ1-6; TRBD1 aligns across 11 bases. The specimen sequenced was blood. The clonotype originates from a boy between 10 and 17 years old in good health. The CDR3 DNA is TGTGCCAGCAGGGACAGGGGGCTCTCCTATAATTCACCCCTCCACTTT. As protein: CASRDRGLSYNSPLHF.